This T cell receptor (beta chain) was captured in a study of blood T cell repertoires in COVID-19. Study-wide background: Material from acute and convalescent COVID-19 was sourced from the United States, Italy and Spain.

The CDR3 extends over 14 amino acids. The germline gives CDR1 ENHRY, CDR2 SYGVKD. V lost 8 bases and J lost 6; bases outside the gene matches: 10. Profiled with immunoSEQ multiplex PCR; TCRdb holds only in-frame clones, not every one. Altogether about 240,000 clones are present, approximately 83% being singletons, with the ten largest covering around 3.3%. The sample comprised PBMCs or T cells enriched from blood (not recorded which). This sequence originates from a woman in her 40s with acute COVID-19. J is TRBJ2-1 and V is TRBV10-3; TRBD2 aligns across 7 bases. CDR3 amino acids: CAIWSGTLRNEQFF. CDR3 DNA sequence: TGTGCCATCTGGAGCGGGACGCTGCGCAATGAGCAGTTCTTC.